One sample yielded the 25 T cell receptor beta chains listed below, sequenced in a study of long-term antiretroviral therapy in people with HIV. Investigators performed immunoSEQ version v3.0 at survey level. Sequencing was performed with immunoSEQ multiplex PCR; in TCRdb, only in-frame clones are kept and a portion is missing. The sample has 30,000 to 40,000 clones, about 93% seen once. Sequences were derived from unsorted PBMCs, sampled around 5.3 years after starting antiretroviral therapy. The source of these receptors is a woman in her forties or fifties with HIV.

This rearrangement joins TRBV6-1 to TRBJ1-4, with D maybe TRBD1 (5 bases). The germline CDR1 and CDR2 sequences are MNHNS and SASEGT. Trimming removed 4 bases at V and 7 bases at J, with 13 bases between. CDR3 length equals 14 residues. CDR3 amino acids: CASSGESRGEKLFF. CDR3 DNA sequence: TGTGCCAGCAGTGGGGAGTCGAGGGGTGAAAAACTGTTTTTT.

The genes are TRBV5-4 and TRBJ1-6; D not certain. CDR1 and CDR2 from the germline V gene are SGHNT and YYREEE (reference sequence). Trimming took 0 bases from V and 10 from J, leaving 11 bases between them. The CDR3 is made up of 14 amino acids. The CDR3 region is CASSLAGAPSPLHF. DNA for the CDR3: TGTGCCAGCAGCTTGGCCGGTGCACCCTCACCCCTCCACTTT. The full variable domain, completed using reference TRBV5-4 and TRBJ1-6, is ETGVTQSPTHLIKTRGQQVTLRCSSQSGHNTVSWYQQALGQGPQFIFQYYREEENGRGNFPPRFSGLQFPNYSSELNVNALELDDSALYLCASSLAGAPSPLHFGNGTRLTVT.

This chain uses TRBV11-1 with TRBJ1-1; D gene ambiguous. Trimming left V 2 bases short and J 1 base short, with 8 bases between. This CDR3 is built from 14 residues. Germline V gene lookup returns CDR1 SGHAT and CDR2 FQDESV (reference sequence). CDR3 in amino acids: CASSLNGGNTEAFF. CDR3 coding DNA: TGTGCCAGCAGCTTAAACGGAGGGAACACTGAAGCTTTCTTT.

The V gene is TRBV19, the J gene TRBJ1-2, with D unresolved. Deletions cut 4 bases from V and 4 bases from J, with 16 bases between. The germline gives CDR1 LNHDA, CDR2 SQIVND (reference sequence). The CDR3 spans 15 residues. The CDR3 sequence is CASSTSRDASYGYTF. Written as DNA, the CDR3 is TGTGCCAGTAGTACGTCCCGGGATGCTTCCTATGGCTACACCTTC.

CDR3 region: CASSYPGGKNGYTF. The CDR3 DNA reads TGTGCCAGCAGTTACCCGGGGGGCAAAAATGGCTACACCTTC. V gene TRBV6-6 combines with J gene TRBJ1-2, with D possibly matching TRBD1 (6 bases). Looked up from germline, CDR1 is MNHNY and CDR2 is SVGAGI (reference sequence). Deletions cut 2 bases from V and 6 bases from J, with 13 bases between. This CDR3 has 14 amino acids.

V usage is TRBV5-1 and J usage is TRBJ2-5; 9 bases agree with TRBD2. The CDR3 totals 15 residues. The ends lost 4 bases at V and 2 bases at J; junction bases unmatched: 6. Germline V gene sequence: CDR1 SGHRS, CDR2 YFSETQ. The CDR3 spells CASSPAAGGQETQYF. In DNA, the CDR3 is TGCGCCAGCAGCCCGGCGGCGGGGGGGCAAGAGACCCAGTACTTC.

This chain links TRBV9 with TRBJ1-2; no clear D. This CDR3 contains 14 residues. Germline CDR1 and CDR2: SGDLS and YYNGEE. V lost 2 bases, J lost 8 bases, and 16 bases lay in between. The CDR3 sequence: CASSVGNFVGGYTF. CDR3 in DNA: TGTGCCAGCAGCGTCGGGAATTTTGTTGGGGGCTACACCTTC. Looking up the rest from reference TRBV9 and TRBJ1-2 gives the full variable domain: DSGVTQTPKHLITATGQRVTLRCSPRSGDLSVYWYQQSLDQGLQFLIQYYNGEERAKGNILERFSAQQFPDLHSELNLSSLELGDSALYFCASSVGNFVGGYTFGSGTRLTVV.

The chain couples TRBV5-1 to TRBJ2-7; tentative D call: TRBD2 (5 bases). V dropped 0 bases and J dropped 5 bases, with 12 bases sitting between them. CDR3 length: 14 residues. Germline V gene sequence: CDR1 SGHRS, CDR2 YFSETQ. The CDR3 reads CASSLDKLGNEQYF. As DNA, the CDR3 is TGCGCCAGCAGCTTGGACAAGCTCGGGAACGAGCAGTACTTC. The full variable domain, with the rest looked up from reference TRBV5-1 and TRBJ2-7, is KAGVTQTPRYLIKTRGQQVTLSCSPISGHRSVSWYQQTPGQGLQFLFEYFSETQRNKGNFPGRFSGRQFSNSRSEMNVSTLELGDSALYLCASSLDKLGNEQYFGPGTRLTVT.

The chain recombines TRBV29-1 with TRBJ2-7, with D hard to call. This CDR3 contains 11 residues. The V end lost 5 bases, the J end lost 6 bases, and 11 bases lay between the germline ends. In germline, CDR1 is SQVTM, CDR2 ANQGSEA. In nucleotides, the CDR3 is TGCAGCGTTCGTGGGCCGTTCGAGCAGTACTTC. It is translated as CSVRGPFEQYF.

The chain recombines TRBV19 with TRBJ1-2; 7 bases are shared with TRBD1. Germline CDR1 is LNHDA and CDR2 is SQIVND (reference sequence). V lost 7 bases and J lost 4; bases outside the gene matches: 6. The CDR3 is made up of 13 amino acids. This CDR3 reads CASTTNRGYGYTF. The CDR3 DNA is TGTGCCAGTACTACAAACAGGGGCTATGGCTACACCTTC.

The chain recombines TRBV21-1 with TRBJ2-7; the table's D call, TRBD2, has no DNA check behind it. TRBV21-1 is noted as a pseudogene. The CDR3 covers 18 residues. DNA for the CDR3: TGTGCCAGCAGCACCCAAGAGGAGGCTAGCGGGCACTCACCCTATGTCAGCTTC. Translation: CASSTQEEASGHSPYVSF.

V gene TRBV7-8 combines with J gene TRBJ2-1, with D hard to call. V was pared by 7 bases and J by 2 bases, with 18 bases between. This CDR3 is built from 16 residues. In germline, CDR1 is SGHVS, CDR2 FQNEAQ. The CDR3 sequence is CASTLNSWTTYNEQFF. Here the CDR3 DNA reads TGTGCCAGCACCCTCAACAGCTGGACCACCTACAATGAGCAGTTCTTC.

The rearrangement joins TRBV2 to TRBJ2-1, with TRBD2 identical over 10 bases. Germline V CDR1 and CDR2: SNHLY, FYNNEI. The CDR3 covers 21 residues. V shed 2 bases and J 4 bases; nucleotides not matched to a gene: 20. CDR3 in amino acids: CASSEREAKLAGKKGYNEQFF. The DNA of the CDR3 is TGTGCCAGCAGTGAAAGGGAAGCGAAACTAGCGGGGAAAAAGGGGTACAATGAGCAGTTCTTC.

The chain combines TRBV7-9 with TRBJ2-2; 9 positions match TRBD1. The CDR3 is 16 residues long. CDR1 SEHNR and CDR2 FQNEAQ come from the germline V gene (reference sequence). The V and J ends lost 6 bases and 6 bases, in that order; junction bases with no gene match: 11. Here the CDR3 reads CASSRYRGRSAGELFF. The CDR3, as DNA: TGTGCCAGCAGTCGCTACAGGGGGCGGAGTGCCGGGGAGCTGTTTTTT.

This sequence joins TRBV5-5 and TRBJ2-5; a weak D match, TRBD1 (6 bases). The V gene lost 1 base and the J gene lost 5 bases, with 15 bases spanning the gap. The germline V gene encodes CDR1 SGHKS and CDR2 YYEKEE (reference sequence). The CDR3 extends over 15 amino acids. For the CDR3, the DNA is TGTGCCAGCAGCTTGACCAGGGGTTTGGGGGAGACCCAGTACTTC. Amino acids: CASSLTRGLGETQYF.

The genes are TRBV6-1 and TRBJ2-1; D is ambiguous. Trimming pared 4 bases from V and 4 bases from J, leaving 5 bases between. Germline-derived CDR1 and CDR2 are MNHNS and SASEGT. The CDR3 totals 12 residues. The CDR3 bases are TGTGCCAGCAGTGCGAAATACAATGAGCAGTTCTTC. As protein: CASSAKYNEQFF.

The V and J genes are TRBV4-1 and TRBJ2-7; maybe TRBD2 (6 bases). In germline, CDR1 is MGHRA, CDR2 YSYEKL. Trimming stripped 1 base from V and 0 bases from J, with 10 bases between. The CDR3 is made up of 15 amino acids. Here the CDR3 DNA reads TGCGCCAGCAGCCAAGGGGTAGCGGTCTCCTACGAGCAGTACTTC. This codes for CASSQGVAVSYEQYF.

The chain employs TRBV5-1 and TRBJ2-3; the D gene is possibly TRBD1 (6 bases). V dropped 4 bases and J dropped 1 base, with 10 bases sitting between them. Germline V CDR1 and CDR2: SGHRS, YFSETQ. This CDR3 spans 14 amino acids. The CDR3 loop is CASSPRTGTDTQYF. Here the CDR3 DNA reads TGCGCCAGCAGCCCTAGGACAGGCACAGATACGCAGTATTTT.

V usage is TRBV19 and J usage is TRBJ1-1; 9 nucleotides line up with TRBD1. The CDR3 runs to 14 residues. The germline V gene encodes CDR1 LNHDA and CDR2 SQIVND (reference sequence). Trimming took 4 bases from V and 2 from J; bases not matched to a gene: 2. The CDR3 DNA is TGTGCCAGTAGTAAGGACAGGGGTAACACTGAAGCTTTCTTT. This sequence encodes CASSKDRGNTEAFF.

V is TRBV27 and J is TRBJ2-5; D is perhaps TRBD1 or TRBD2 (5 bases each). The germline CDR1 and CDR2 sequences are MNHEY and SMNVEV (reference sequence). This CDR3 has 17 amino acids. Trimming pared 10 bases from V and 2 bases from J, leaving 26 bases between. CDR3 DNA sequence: TGTGCCACCAGAAGGGGAAGAGGGCAGGTCCAGCAAGAGACCCAGTACTTC. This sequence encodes CATRRGRGQVQQETQYF.

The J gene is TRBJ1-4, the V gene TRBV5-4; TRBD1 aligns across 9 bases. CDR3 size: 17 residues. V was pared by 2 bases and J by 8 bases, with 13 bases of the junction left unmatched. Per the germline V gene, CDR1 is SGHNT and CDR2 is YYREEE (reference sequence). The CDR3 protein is CASSFEKTGTGKEKLFF. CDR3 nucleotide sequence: TGTGCCAGCAGCTTCGAAAAAACCGGGACAGGGAAGGAAAAACTGTTTTTT.

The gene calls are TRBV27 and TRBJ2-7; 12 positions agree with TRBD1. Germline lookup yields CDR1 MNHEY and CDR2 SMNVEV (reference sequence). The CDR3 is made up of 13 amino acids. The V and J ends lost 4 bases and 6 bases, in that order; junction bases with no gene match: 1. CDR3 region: CASSWDRGREQYF. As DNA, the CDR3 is TGTGCCAGCAGTTGGGACAGGGGGCGCGAGCAGTACTTC.

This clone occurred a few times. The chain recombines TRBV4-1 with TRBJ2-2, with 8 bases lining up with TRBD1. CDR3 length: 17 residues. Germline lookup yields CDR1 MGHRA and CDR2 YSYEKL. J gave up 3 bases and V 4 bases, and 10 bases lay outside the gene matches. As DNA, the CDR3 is TGCGCCAGCAGCCTCGCGCAGGGGGCGCGTCACACCGGGGAGCTGTTTTTT. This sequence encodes CASSLAQGARHTGELFF.

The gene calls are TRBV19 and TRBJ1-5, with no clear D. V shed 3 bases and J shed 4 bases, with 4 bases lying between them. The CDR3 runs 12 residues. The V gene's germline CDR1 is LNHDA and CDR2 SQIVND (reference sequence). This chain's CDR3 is CASSIFNQPQHF. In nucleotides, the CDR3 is TGTGCCAGTAGTATTTTTAATCAGCCCCAGCATTTT. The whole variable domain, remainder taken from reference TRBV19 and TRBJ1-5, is DGGITQSPKYLFRKEGQNVTLSCEQNLNHDAMYWYRQDPGQGLRLIYYSQIVNDFQKGDIAEGYSVSREKKESFPLTVTSAQKNPTAFYLCASSIFNQPQHFGDGTRLSIL.

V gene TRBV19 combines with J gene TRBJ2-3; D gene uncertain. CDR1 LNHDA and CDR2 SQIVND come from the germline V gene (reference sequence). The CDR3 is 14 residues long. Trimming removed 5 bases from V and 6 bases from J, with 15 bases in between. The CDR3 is CASSPLASLDTQYF. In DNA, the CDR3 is TGTGCCAGTAGTCCCCTGGCTAGTCTGGATACGCAGTATTTT.